This T cell receptor beta chain was identified in a study of identifying expanded T cells in peripheral blood. Whole-study results and caveats: Clone count variance between roughly 2-week samples rose with total template count. Over about two and four weeks, about 17 and 20 clones changed, versus around 1.2 between replicates.

During the collection period, no donor immune events like infections were recorded. In germline, CDR1 is GTSNPN, CDR2 SVGIG (reference sequence). The CDR3 consists of 15 residues. V trimming: 1 base; J trimming: 4 bases; junction bases outside the gene matches: 7. As to this clone: The antigen remains unidentified.

Some clones are missing from TCRdb's copy, which holds only in-frame ones; the method was immunoSEQ multiplex PCR. The sample gives roughly 63,000 clones, around 86% of which show up once; about 19% is in the top ten. The chain uses TRBV30 and TRBJ2-3; 8 positions agree with TRBD2. The sequence derives from a person aged 18-69 years in good health. The source material was blood. This chain's CDR3 is CAWSGAGEGSDTQYF. CDR3 nucleotide sequence: TGTGCCTGGAGTGGAGCGGGAGAAGGCTCAGATACGCAGTATTTT.